The present entry profiles one TCR beta chain with its context. The antigen is not known. The CDR3 contains 15 residues. V trimming: 0 bases; J trimming: 5 bases; junction bases outside the gene matches: 6. Germline V gene lookup returns CDR1 SGHRS and CDR2 YFSETQ. This entry belongs to a study of PD-L1 blockade in urothelial cancer. Overall study: A median blood sample held about 140,000 T cells and more than 80,000 unique TCRs. Study-wide results and limits: Tumor-associated clones in the blood of durable-benefit patients grew more at 3 weeks.

As to time point: pretreatment peripheral blood. Per patient, between 1 and 8 samples were collected at pretreatment and on-treatment time points. Clones were sequenced by immunoSEQ multiplex PCR, and TCRdb holds only the in-frame ones, with some missing. This table has about 63,000 clones, roughly 81% appearing once. The chain couples TRBV5-1 to TRBJ2-7, with TRBD1 matching over 9 bases. Sequences were derived from PBMCs, sampled around atezolizumab (anti-PD-L1) treatment. This sequence originates from a man between 65 and 79 years old with urothelial cancer. CDR3 sequence reads: CASSLVGDRVDEQYF. CDR3 DNA: TGCGCCAGCAGCTTGGTTGGGGACAGGGTAGACGAGCAGTACTTC.